Below, one TCR beta chain is given with its context. Its target is not known. iRepertoire HTBI primers and Arm-PCR of CDR3 regions built TCR beta libraries. TCRdb used MiXCR to reprocess the multiplex PCR reads, holding one entry per CDR3 protein. In the table there are about 620,000 distinct CDR3 sequences, 16% of which are singletons. The trim removed 5 bases at V and 5 bases at J, leaving 11 bases unmatched. The germline CDR1 and CDR2 sequences are SGHAT and FQNNGV. This CDR3 is built from 17 residues. These data come from a study of regulatory T cells in long-lasting Graves disease. Findings of the study overall: Persistent Graves' patients showed reduced TCR diversity versus newly diagnosed patients.

Stated time point: newly diagnosed GD, antithyroid drugs for less than 3 months. The authors made the TCR library using RNA they extracted from PBMCs. American Thyroid Association guidelines were used to diagnose Graves' disease. The same specimen was also included in a second study, on T cells in Graves' hyperthyroidism and ophthalmopathy.

Specimen: peripheral blood mononuclear cells (PBMCs), collected at new diagnosis, from a patient treated with antithyroid drugs. The sequence was obtained from a woman under 40 with Graves disease. The chain couples TRBV11-2 to TRBJ2-1; 11 nucleotides align to TRBD2. CDR3 DNA: TGTGCCAGCAGCCCCCGGGGACTAGCGGATAGTCACAATGAGCAGTTCTTC. It is translated as CASSPRGLADSHNEQFF.